These T cell receptor beta chains were read from a single sample in a study of T cells in Graves' hyperthyroidism and ophthalmopathy. TCRdb passed the multiplex PCR reads through MiXCR, listing each CDR3 protein once. The sample holds roughly 290,000 distinct CDR3 sequences, 10% to 15% seen once. The sequenced sample consisted of blood. Receptors originate from a woman aged 25 to 39 with Graves' hyperthyroidism that later progressed to Graves' ophthalmopathy. The CDR3 runs from the conserved cysteine through the conserved F or W. A D gene is named only where the DNA matches it firmly. Clone size is shown for a subset of rows, as once, few, many or a class of expanded clone.

cdr3_length	v_call	d_call	j_call	clone_size	cdr3_nt	cdr3_aa
15	TRBV12-3/TRBV12-4	TRBD1	TRBJ1-3	many	TGTGCCAGCAGTTTTCGAGGGGGCAATCCAAACACCATATATTTT	CASSFRGGNPNTIYF
15	TRBV7-2	TRBD2	TRBJ2-2	many	TGTGCCAGCAGTTATGGACTAGCGGGGCACCGGGAGCTGTTTTTT	CASSYGLAGHRELFF
15	TRBV7-9	.	TRBJ2-1	many	TGTGCCAGCAGCTCGTCTATAGGCTCCTACAATGAGCAGTTCTTC	CASSSSIGSYNEQFF
15	TRBV15	.	TRBJ2-5	.	TGTGCCACCCGAGGCCGGGACAAACCACAAGAGACCCAGTACTTC	CATRGRDKPQETQYF
15	TRBV7-8	.	TRBJ2-3	many	TGTGCCAGCAGCTTAGGGTACAGCCCCATAGATACGCAGTATTTT	CASSLGYSPIDTQYF
13	TRBV25-1	.	TRBJ2-1	few	TGTGCCAGCCAGGAGGGGGGGAACAATGAGCAGTTCTTC	CASQEGGNNEQFF
15	TRBV3-1	.	TRBJ2-1	many	TGTGCCAGCAGCCAAGCGCTAAACCTTTACAATGAGCAGTTCTTC	CASSQALNLYNEQFF
14	TRBV29-1	.	TRBJ2-7	.	TGCAGCGTTGAAGTACCCGGGGGCGGGTACGAGCAGTACTTC	CSVEVPGGGYEQYF
15	TRBV27	.	TRBJ1-6	many	TGTGCCAGCAGTTCCATGAAGGGGGGCAATTCACCCCTCCACTTT	CASSSMKGGNSPLHF
15	TRBV3-1	.	TRBJ2-3	once	TGTGCCAGCAGCCCGCGTGTTGGGGGCACAGATACGCAGTATTTT	CASSPRVGGTDTQYF
15	TRBV5-1	TRBD2	TRBJ2-5	few	TGCGCCAGCAGCTTGGCCGGGAGGCCGCAAGAGACCCAGTACTTC	CASSLAGRPQETQYF
15	TRBV6-2/TRBV6-3	TRBD1	TRBJ1-5	.	TGTGCCAGCAAAAGGGGGACAGACCATAATCAGCCCCAGCATTTT	CASKRGTDHNQPQHF
13	TRBV3-1	.	TRBJ2-7	.	TGTGCCAGCAGCCAAGGGGTGGCCTACGAGCAGTACTTC	CASSQGVAYEQYF
15	TRBV4-2	.	TRBJ2-7	.	TGTGCCAGCAGCCAAGAATCAGACAGTACCTACGAGCAGTACTTC	CASSQESDSTYEQYF
13	TRBV28	.	TRBJ2-7	many	TGTGCCAGCAGTTTACGAGGCAACGACGAGCAGTACTTC	CASSLRGNDEQYF
17	TRBV3-1	.	TRBJ2-2	many	TGTGCCAGCAGCCAAGGCTCACCGGGACAGAACACCGGGGAGCTGTTTTTT	CASSQGSPGQNTGELFF
13	TRBV20-1	TRBD1	TRBJ1-6	many	TGCAGTGCTCTAGGGACAGCTAATTCACCCCTCCACTTT	CSALGTANSPLHF
14	TRBV19	TRBD1	TRBJ2-3	.	TGTGCCAGTAGAGACAGGGGATTCACAGATACGCAGTATTTT	CASRDRGFTDTQYF
16	TRBV7-2	TRBD2	TRBJ2-1	.	TGTGCCAGCAGCTTAGATCCGGGACTAGCGGGAGATCAGCAGTTCTTC	CASSLDPGLAGDQQFF
15	TRBV2	.	TRBJ2-5	many	TGTGCCAGCAGTGAGCCTGGAGGGGCCCAAGAGACCCAGTACTTC	CASSEPGGAQETQYF
13	TRBV30	.	TRBJ1-3	many	TGTGCCTGGAGTCGGGATTCTGGAAACACCATATATTTT	CAWSRDSGNTIYF
17	TRBV20-1	TRBD2	TRBJ2-3	many	TGCAGTGCTTTGAGACTAGCGGGAGCGGGGATTGGCGATACGCAGTATTTT	CSALRLAGAGIGDTQYF
14	TRBV6-2/TRBV6-3	.	TRBJ1-5	many	TGTGCCAGCACCCCCGCCGAAAGACGGCAGCCCCAGCATTTT	CASTPAERRQPQHF
15	TRBV28	TRBD1	TRBJ1-6	.	TGTGCCGGCAGCCCCTCCCAGGGGGATAGCTCACCCCTCCACTTT	CAGSPSQGDSSPLHF
13	TRBV5-6	.	TRBJ1-1	many	TGTGCCAGCAGCTCCCGCCGCAGGGTAGAAGCTTTCTTT	CASSSRRRVEAFF
11	TRBV20-1	TRBD1	TRBJ2-3	many	TGCAGTGCTTCGACAGGGGGAACGCAGTATTTT	CSASTGGTQYF
12	TRBV20-1	.	TRBJ2-1	many	TGCAGTGCTCCGGACCTATACAATGAGCAGTTCTTC	CSAPDLYNEQFF
15	TRBV2	TRBD1	TRBJ2-3	few	TGTGCCAGCAGCCCCGGGACAGGGGCCGCAGATACGCAGTATTTT	CASSPGTGAADTQYF
14	TRBV20-1	.	TRBJ2-1	.	TGCAGTGCTAAAAAAGGGCTAGCTAGCAATGAGCAGTTCTTC	CSAKKGLASNEQFF
11	TRBV6-5	.	TRBJ2-4	few	TGTGCCAGCAGTTCTAAAAACATTCAGTACTTC	CASSSKNIQYF
14	TRBV30	.	TRBJ2-7	many	TGTGCCTGGAGGCGGGACTGGGACTCCTACGAGCAGTACTTC	CAWRRDWDSYEQYF
15	TRBV11-2	.	TRBJ2-5	many	TGTGCCAGCAGCTTTACAGGAACAGGGCAGGAGACCCAGTACTTC	CASSFTGTGQETQYF
12	TRBV20-1	.	TRBJ2-3	many	TGCAGTGCTATGAGGTTGACAGATACGCAGTATTTT	CSAMRLTDTQYF
14	TRBV12-3/TRBV12-4	.	TRBJ1-3	many	TGTGCCAGCAGCGACAGCTCCTCTGGAAACACCATATATTTT	CASSDSSSGNTIYF
14	TRBV18	TRBD1	TRBJ1-2	.	TGTGCCAGCCAAGCCGGGACAGGGGCCTATGGCTACACCTTC	CASQAGTGAYGYTF
15	TRBV20-1	TRBD2	TRBJ2-7	.	TGCAGTGCTAGAGATCCGGAGCGGGAGGTAGGAGAGCAGTACTTC	CSARDPEREVGEQYF
11	TRBV6-1	.	TRBJ1-1	many	TGTGCCAGCAGTTCGGGAGGGGGGGGTTTCTTT	CASSSGGGGFF
15	TRBV28	.	TRBJ1-3	.	TGTGCCAGCAGTTTCGGGGACTTCTCTGGAAACACCATATATTTT	CASSFGDFSGNTIYF
13	TRBV18	.	TRBJ1-6	many	TGTGCCAGCTCTGCGGACTTTAATTCACCCCTCCACTTT	CASSADFNSPLHF
14	TRBV28	.	TRBJ2-5	many	TGTGCCAGCAGTTTAGGAGGGGGCTGGGAGACCCAGTACTTC	CASSLGGGWETQYF
16	TRBV6-1	.	TRBJ1-2	many	TGTGCCAGCACTTTAAGCCGGACAGAAGCTTACTATGGCTACACCTTC	CASTLSRTEAYYGYTF
15	TRBV20-1	.	TRBJ2-7	.	TGCAGTGCTCATATCGGGACTCCAAATACCTACGAGCAGTACTTC	CSAHIGTPNTYEQYF
16	TRBV27	TRBD2	TRBJ2-1	.	TGTGCCAGCAGTACCCAAGGACTAGCGGAACACAATGAGCAGTTCTTC	CASSTQGLAEHNEQFF
13	TRBV7-2	.	TRBJ2-5	many	TGTGCCAGCAGCTTTCATCCCGGTGAGACCCAGTACTTC	CASSFHPGETQYF
12	TRBV10-3	TRBD1	TRBJ1-1	many	TGTGCCATCAGTGTTGACAGGGGAGTTGCTTTCTTT	CAISVDRGVAFF
15	TRBV30	TRBD2	TRBJ2-1	many	TGTGCCTGGAGTGTAGGCGGGAGCGCCTACAATGAGCAGTTCTTC	CAWSVGGSAYNEQFF
17	TRBV7-9	.	TRBJ1-1	many	TGTGCCAGCAGCTTATCACTGGAGCTGGGGGGGCAAGGTGAAGCTTTCTTT	CASSLSLELGGQGEAFF
13	TRBV6-6	.	TRBJ2-7	many	TGTGCCAGCAGTTACGGATTGGGCTACGAGCAGTACTTC	CASSYGLGYEQYF